This T cell receptor (beta chain) was obtained from a study of T cell responses to AZD1222 COVID-19 vaccine. General observations from the study: Sampling that yielded the repertoires occurred only after the peak T cell response. Of spike-specific TCRs, nearly half reportedly target regions left unmutated in variants. Only six or seven AZD1222 recipients tested seropositive at baseline.

V lost 3 bases and J 3 bases, leaving 12 bases between the germline ends. The germline CDR1 and CDR2 sequences are MDHEN and SYDVKM. This CDR3 comprises 14 residues. Concerning this clone itself: Its target is not known.

Measured with immunoSEQ multiplex PCR; TCRdb has only the in-frame clones, and not every one. This table holds almost 35,000 clones, roughly nine tenths found once. The specimen was peripheral blood, collected on day 0 of AZD1222 vaccination. This chain joins TRBV28 and TRBJ2-7; D possibly matches TRBD1 or TRBD2 (5 bases each). This TCR derives from an adult in good health. CDR3 bases: TGTGCCAGCAGTTTGGGGGACGTTGACTACGAGCAGTACTTC. Translated: CASSLGDVDYEQYF.